The clone carrying this T cell receptor beta chain was counted between two and nine times. CDR1 ENHRY and CDR2 SYGVKD come from the germline V gene. The CDR3 length is 15 residues. After removal of 2 bases from V and 5 bases from J, the junction contained 4 bases not matched to a gene. This sample is part of a study of blood T cell repertoires in COVID-19. Study at large: COVID-19 samples, acute and convalescent, were from the United States, Italy and Spain.

The assay was immunoSEQ multiplex PCR, and TCRdb's table has in-frame clones only and misses some. The sample contains under 450,000 clones, about 89% of which appear only once. Specimen: PBMCs or T cells enriched from blood (not recorded which). This TCR was recovered from a man aged 25-45 years who had recovered from COVID-19. The chain couples TRBV10-3 to TRBJ1-2, with 11 positions matching TRBD1. The CDR3 coding sequence is TGTGCCATCAGTGAGGAGGACAGGGGGCTTTATGGCTACACCTTC. Protein: CAISEEDRGLYGYTF.